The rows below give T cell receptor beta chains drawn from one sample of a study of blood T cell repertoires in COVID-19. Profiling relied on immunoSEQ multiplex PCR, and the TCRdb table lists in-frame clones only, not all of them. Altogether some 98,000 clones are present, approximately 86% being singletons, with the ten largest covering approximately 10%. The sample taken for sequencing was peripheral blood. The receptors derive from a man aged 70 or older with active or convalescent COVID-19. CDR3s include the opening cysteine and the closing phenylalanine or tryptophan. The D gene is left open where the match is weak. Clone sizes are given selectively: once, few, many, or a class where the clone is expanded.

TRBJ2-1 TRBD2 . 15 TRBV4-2 TGTGCCAGCAGCCAACCGGGACTAGCCTACAATGAGCAGTTCTTC CASSQPGLAYNEQFF
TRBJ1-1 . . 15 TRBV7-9 TGTGCCAGCAGCCTAGGGAGGGCGATGAACACTGAAGCTTTCTTT CASSLGRAMNTEAFF
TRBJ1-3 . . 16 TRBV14 TGTGCCAGCAGCCACTGGGGTTCCGGGACACTAAACACCATATATTTT CASSHWGSGTLNTIYF
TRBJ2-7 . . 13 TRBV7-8 TGTGCCAGCAGCTCCTATCAGGTATACGAGCAGTACTTC CASSSYQVYEQYF
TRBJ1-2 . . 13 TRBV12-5 TGTGCTAGTGGTTTGTCCAGGGTGGCTGGCTACACCTTC CASGLSRVAGYTF
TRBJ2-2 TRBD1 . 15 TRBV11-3 TGTGCCAGCAGCTCCCCCGGACAGGGCACCGGGGAGCTGTTTTTT CASSSPGQGTGELFF
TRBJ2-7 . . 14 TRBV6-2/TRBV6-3 TGTGCCAGCAGTTCCGGGACAACTCTTGACGAGCAGTACTTC CASSSGTTLDEQYF
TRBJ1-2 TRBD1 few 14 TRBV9 TGTGCCAGCACCCCCCCGGGACAGGCCAGAGGCTACACCTTC CASTPPGQARGYTF
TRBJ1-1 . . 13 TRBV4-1 TGCGCCAGCAGCCCGGGGATGAACACTGAAGCTTTCTTT CASSPGMNTEAFF
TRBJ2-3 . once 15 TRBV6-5 TGTGCCAGCAGTTACTCGTGGCTAGTCCCAGATACGCAGTATTTT CASSYSWLVPDTQYF
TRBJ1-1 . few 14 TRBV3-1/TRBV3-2 TGTGCCAGCAGCATTTTTACAGGGCCCACTGAAGCTTTCTTT CASSIFTGPTEAFF
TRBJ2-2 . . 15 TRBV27 TGTGCCAGCAAATCGGGACACTGGGGCTACGGGGAGCTGTTTTTT CASKSGHWGYGELFF
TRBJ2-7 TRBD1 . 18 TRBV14 TGTGCCAGCAGCCAAGATTTCCCCGGACAGGCCAGCTCCTACGAGCAGTACTTC CASSQDFPGQASSYEQYF
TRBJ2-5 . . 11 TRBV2 TGTGCCAGGGGCGCACAAGGCTCCCAGTACTTC CARGAQGSQYF
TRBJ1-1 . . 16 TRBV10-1 TGCGCCAGGAAAGGAGCAGAGCGGGGACAGAACACTGAAGCTTTCTTT CARKGAERGQNTEAFF
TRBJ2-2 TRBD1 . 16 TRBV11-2 TGTGCCAGCAGCTCCCGGGACAGGGTTGTTTCCGGGGAGCTGTTTTTT CASSSRDRVVSGELFF
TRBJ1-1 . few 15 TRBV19 TGTGCCAGTAGTATAAGGGTTACGGGGGACACTGAAGCTTTCTTT CASSIRVTGDTEAFF
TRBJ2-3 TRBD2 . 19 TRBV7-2 TGTGCCAGCAGCTTAGTGGTTAGCGGGGGGTCTACTAGCACAGATACGCAGTATTTT CASSLVVSGGSTSTDTQYF
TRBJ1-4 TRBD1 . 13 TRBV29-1 TGCAGCGGGAGGACAGGGCAAAATGAAAAACTGTTTTTT CSGRTGQNEKLFF
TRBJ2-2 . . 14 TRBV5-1 TGCGCCAGCAGCTCCTCCGGGAACACCGGGGAGCTGTTTTTT CASSSSGNTGELFF
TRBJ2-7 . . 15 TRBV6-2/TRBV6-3 TGTGCCAGCAGTCGCCATGGGGCAGGGACCTACGAGCAGTACTTC CASSRHGAGTYEQYF
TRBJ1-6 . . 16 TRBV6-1 TGTGCCAGCAGTGAAGAGGACAGCTCCTATAATTCACCCCTCCACTTT CASSEEDSSYNSPLHF
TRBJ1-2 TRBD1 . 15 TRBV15 TGTGCCACCAGCTTTACCGGGACAGGCAACTATGGCTACACCTTC CATSFTGTGNYGYTF
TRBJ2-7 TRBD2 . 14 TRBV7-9 TGTGCCAGCAGCCGGTCGGGAGGGGAGTACGAGCAGTACTTC CASSRSGGEYEQYF
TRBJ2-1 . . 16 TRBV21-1 TGTGCCAGCAGCATGGGACTAGCGGGGGCCTGCAATGAGCAGTTCTTC CASSMGLAGACNEQFF
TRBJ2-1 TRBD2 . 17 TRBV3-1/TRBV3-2 TGTGCCAGCAGCCAAGATCTTAGCGGGGGCCCCTACAATGAGCAGTTCTTC CASSQDLSGGPYNEQFF
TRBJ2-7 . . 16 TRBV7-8 TGTGCCAGCAGCCGTAAACAGGGACAAAGGTCCTACGAGCAGTACTTC CASSRKQGQRSYEQYF
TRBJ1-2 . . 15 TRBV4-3 TGCGCCAGCAGCCAAGGCGACAGAAGCTCCTATGGCTACACCTTC CASSQGDRSSYGYTF
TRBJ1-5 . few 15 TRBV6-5 TGTGCCAGCAGTTACAGCGGGAATGAAAATCAGCCCCAGCATTTT CASSYSGNENQPQHF
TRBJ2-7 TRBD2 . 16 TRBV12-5 TGTGCTAGTGGCCCCGTTCAAGCGGGGGGCCGTCACGAGCAGTACTTC CASGPVQAGGRHEQYF
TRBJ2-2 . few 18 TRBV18 TGTGCCAGCTCCGGGGGGACAAAAACTAGCCTGTACACCGGGGAGCTGTTTTTT CASSGGTKTSLYTGELFF
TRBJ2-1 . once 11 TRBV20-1 TGCAGTGCGAGCTCCTACAATGAGCAGTTCTTC CSASSYNEQFF
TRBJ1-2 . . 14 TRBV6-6 TGTGCCAGCCGTAACTCCGACAGAAACTATGGCTACACCTTC CASRNSDRNYGYTF
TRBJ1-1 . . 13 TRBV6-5 TGTGCCAGCACCAGACCGGACAGTCAGGAAGCTTTCTTT CASTRPDSQEAFF
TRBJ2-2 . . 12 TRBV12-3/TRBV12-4 TGTGCCAGCAGTTTGACAGTCGGGGAGCTGTTTTTT CASSLTVGELFF
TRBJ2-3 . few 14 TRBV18 TGTGCCAGCTCACCCCCCGGGAACACAGATACGCAGTATTTT CASSPPGNTDTQYF
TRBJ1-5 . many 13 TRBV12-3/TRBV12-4 TGTGCCAGCAGTTTACGGGGGGTGGAGCCCCAGCATTTT CASSLRGVEPQHF
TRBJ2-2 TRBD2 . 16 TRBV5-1 TGCGCCAGCACCCCCACCGTGGGGGGGACCGGCGGGGAGCTGTTTTTT CASTPTVGGTGGELFF
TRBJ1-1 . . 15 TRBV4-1 TGCGCCAGCAGCCAAGATGGTGCTCGGGACACTGAAGCTTTCTTT CASSQDGARDTEAFF
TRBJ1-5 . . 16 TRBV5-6 TGTGCCAGCAGCTGGGGACGGGGGGCTAGCAATCAGCCCCAGCATTTT CASSWGRGASNQPQHF
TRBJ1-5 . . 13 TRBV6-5 TGTGCCAGCAGACAGTATAGCAATCAGCCCCAGCATTTT CASRQYSNQPQHF